The 26 T cell receptor beta chains listed next were all sequenced from one sample in a study of CD8 T cells in Susac syndrome. The RNA input was about 0.5 to 1 ug, and it was reverse transcribed with random hexamers. MiXCR was run by TCRdb on the immunoSEQ multiplex PCR reads, yielding one entry per CDR3 protein. The table lists about 440,000 distinct CDR3 sequences, more than 80% of them singletons. The sample consisted of CD8+ T cells from PBMCs. The source of these receptors is a human donor with multiple sclerosis.

The chain uses TRBV27 and TRBJ1-1, with D maybe TRBD1 (6 bases). The CDR3 loop spans 16 amino acids. V lost 1 base, J lost 4 bases, and 16 bases lay in between. The germline CDR1 and CDR2 sequences are MNHEY and SMNVEV (reference sequence). CDR3 DNA: TGTGCCAGCAGTTTATTGGGACAAGGGGCAGGCACTGAAGCTTTCTTT. Translated: CASSLLGQGAGTEAFF.

This sequence joins TRBV5-7 and TRBJ1-4; D uncertain. TRBV5-7 is filed as an ORF, its function uncertain. V was pared by 2 bases and J by 2 bases, with 19 bases between. The CDR3 sequence is 18 residues long. In DNA form, the CDR3 reads TGTGCCAGCAGCTTCATCGCCCGCCCGATCTCGACTAATGAAAAACTGTTTTTT. It codes for CASSFIARPISTNEKLFF.

This chain joins TRBV27 and TRBJ1-1, with D possibly matching TRBD1 (6 bases). V was shortened by 3 bases and J by 6 bases, with 14 bases between the two germline ends. CDR3 length: 14 residues. Germline V lookup: CDR1 MNHEY, CDR2 SMNVEV (reference sequence). DNA for the CDR3: TGTGCCAGCAGTTTCGCCCATACAGGGCCTGAAGCTTTCTTT. Protein: CASSFAHTGPEAFF.

The chain carries TRBV2 and TRBJ2-4; D is unclear. From germline, CDR1 is SNHLY and CDR2 FYNNEI. The CDR3 totals 16 residues. V lost 6 bases, J lost 1 base, and 16 bases lay in between. CDR3 protein: CASSADHALAKNIQYF. The CDR3 coding sequence is TGTGCCAGCAGCGCAGATCATGCCTTGGCCAAAAACATTCAGTACTTC.

V usage is TRBV13 and J usage is TRBJ1-2; 8 nucleotides line up with TRBD1. Trimming took 5 bases from V and 8 from J; bases not matched to a gene: 13. Looked up from germline, CDR1 is PRHDT and CDR2 is FYEKMQ (reference sequence). The CDR3 has 15 residues. The CDR3 DNA reads TGTGCCAGCAGCGCTAGGGGGCAGGGGGCATTAGGCTACACCTTC. Translation: CASSARGQGALGYTF. The entire variable domain, with the rest obtained from reference TRBV13 and TRBJ1-2, is as follows: AAGVIQSPRHLIKEKRETATLKCYPIPRHDTVYWYQQGPGQDPQFLISFYEKMQSDKGSIPDRFSAQQFSDYHSELNMSSLELGDSALYFCASSARGQGALGYTFGSGTRLTVV.

This clonotype was detected only a few times. The CDR3 reads CASSRDLDSYNEQFF. In nucleotides, the CDR3 is TGTGCCAGCAGTCGAGACCTAGACTCGTACAATGAGCAGTTCTTC. The chain links TRBV6-1 to TRBJ2-1; D is unresolved. The germline V gene encodes CDR1 MNHNS and CDR2 SASEGT. This CDR3 contains 15 residues. Trimming pared 5 bases from V and 4 bases from J, leaving 15 bases between.

This chain links TRBV6-1 with TRBJ1-5, with 8 positions matching TRBD1. Trimming removed 4 bases from V and 0 bases from J; junction bases left unmatched: 5. The V gene's germline CDR1 is MNHNS and CDR2 SASEGT. The CDR3 has 16 residues. The CDR3 loop reads CASSGTGGYSNQPQHF. DNA for the CDR3: TGTGCCAGCAGTGGTACAGGGGGTTATAGCAATCAGCCCCAGCATTTT.

The rearrangement joins TRBV6-1 to TRBJ2-7; D remains ambiguous. CDR1 and CDR2 from the germline V gene are MNHNS and SASEGT. CDR3 length: 13 amino acids. Trimming cost V 5 bases and J 1 base, with 9 bases left between them. As DNA, the CDR3 is TGTGCCAGCAGTACCGTCGCGTCCTACGAGCAGTACTTC. Translating it yields CASSTVASYEQYF.

The J gene is TRBJ2-1, the V gene TRBV12-3 or TRBV12-4; the match to TRBD1 covers 7 bases. Germline trimming cut 6 bases from V and 4 bases from J; bases unmatched to any gene: 6. This CDR3 spans 14 amino acids. The CDR3 region has the DNA TGTGCCAGCAGACCCGACAGGGATTACAATGAGCAGTTCTTC. Residues: CASRPDRDYNEQFF.

This chain uses TRBV7-9 with TRBJ1-1; 7 bases are a match to TRBD1. There are 14 residues in the CDR3. Germline CDR1 SEHNR, CDR2 FQNEAQ (reference sequence). Trimming cost V 5 bases and J 5 bases; bases outside gene matches: 8. CDR3 DNA: TGTGCCAGCAGCCTCACAGGGGTTCGAACTGAAGCTTTCTTT. It yields the protein CASSLTGVRTEAFF.

The chain uses TRBV27 and TRBJ2-6; the D gene is possibly TRBD1 (6 bases). Germline V lookup: CDR1 MNHEY, CDR2 SMNVEV (reference sequence). The CDR3 loop spans 17 amino acids. Between the trimmed V and J ends, which lost 8 bases and 1 base, there was a span of 18 bases. CDR3 nucleotide sequence: TGTGCCAGCGGATTAACGGGACAACTGTCTGGGGCCAACGTCCTGACTTTC. This gives the protein CASGLTGQLSGANVLTF. Variable domain in full (rest from reference TRBV27 and TRBJ2-6): EAQVTQNPRYLITVTGKKLTVTCSQNMNHEYMSWYRQDPGLGLRQIYYSMNVEVTDKGDVPEGYKVSRKEKRNFPLILESPSPNQTSLYFCASGLTGQLSGANVLTFGAGSRLTVL.

The chain joins TRBV27 to TRBJ2-2; 7 bases fit TRBD1. After removal of 8 bases from V and 1 base from J, the junction contained 4 bases not matched to a gene. Germline lookup yields CDR1 MNHEY and CDR2 SMNVEV (reference sequence). This CDR3 comprises 14 residues. In nucleotides, the CDR3 is TGTGCCAGCGGTTGGACAGGGAACACCGGGGAGCTGTTTTTT. Translated, it gives CASGWTGNTGELFF.

J is TRBJ2-5 and V is TRBV7-9; D call uncertain. The CDR3 has 14 amino acids. Between the trimmed V and J ends, which lost 5 bases and 2 bases, there was a span of 12 bases. Germline CDR1 reads SEHNR; CDR2 reads FQNEAQ (reference sequence). Written as DNA, the CDR3 is TGTGCCAGCAGCCCGCCCCTTGGACAAGAGACCCAGTACTTC. Encoded protein: CASSPPLGQETQYF.

Only one count was recorded for this clonotype. This sequence joins TRBV19 and TRBJ2-5; TRBD1 agrees at 9 bases. The germline V gene has CDR1 LNHDA and CDR2 SQIVND (reference sequence). V lost 5 bases and J lost 5; bases outside the gene matches: 9. CDR3 length: 15 residues. In DNA, the CDR3 is TGTGCCAGTAGTCTGAGGGACAGGGCGATTGAGACCCAGTACTTC. Protein: CASSLRDRAIETQYF.

This chain links TRBV30 with TRBJ2-1, with unresolved D. Looked up from germline, CDR1 is GTSNPN and CDR2 is SVGIG (reference sequence). The CDR3 length is 14 residues. Deletions cut 4 bases from V and 5 bases from J, with 15 bases between. This CDR3 is CAWTSGVGHNEQFF. The CDR3 DNA is TGTGCCTGGACCTCCGGCGTCGGACACAATGAGCAGTTCTTC.

CDR3 nucleotide sequence: TGTGCCAGCAGCGGGGACGGCTACGAGCAGTACTTC. Translating it yields CASSGDGYEQYF. The gene calls are TRBV9 and TRBJ2-7; either TRBD1 or TRBD2 may fit D (5 bases each). CDR3 length: 12 residues. V gave up 3 bases and J gave up 3 bases, with 7 bases separating them. Germline CDR1 is SGDLS and CDR2 is YYNGEE.

The CDR3 nucleotides are TGCAGCGTCAGGAAGGGACAGGGGGACTCCGGGGAGCTGTTTTTT. It is translated as CSVRKGQGDSGELFF. The rearrangement uses TRBV29-1 and TRBJ2-2; 11 bases align to TRBD1. V shed 6 bases and J 6 bases; nucleotides not matched to a gene: 9. Looked up from germline, CDR1 is SQVTM and CDR2 is ANQGSEA. This CDR3 has 15 amino acids.

The V call is TRBV4-1, the J call TRBJ1-1; no definite D call. Trimming removed 6 bases from V and 4 bases from J, with 21 bases in between. Germline V gene data show CDR1 as MGHRA and CDR2 as YSYEKL. The CDR3 totals 16 residues. The CDR3 region is CASSLPVQPPVTEAFF. The CDR3 nucleotides read TGCGCCAGCAGTCTTCCGGTCCAACCCCCGGTCACTGAAGCTTTCTTT.

The V gene is TRBV5-1, the J gene TRBJ2-3, with 8 bases fitting TRBD2. Germline CDR1 and CDR2: SGHRS and YFSETQ. With V trimmed by 0 bases and J by 5 bases, 5 bases remained unmatched. This CDR3 contains 15 residues. CDR3 protein: CASSLEAGGGDTQYF. CDR3 nucleotide sequence: TGCGCCAGCAGCTTGGAGGCGGGAGGAGGAGATACGCAGTATTTT.

The chain employs TRBV29-1 and TRBJ2-3, with TRBD2 matching 7 bases. CDR3 length equals 14 residues. Trimming at V came to 3 bases and at J to 3 bases, leaving 6 bases not matched to a gene. Germline CDR1 and CDR2: SQVTM and ANQGSEA. The CDR3 region is CSVDGGSGTDTQYF. Here the CDR3 DNA reads TGCAGCGTTGACGGCGGGAGTGGGACAGATACGCAGTATTTT.

J is TRBJ2-7 and V is TRBV30; 9 bases agree with TRBD1. This CDR3 comprises 14 residues. The germline V gene encodes CDR1 GTSNPN and CDR2 SVGIG (reference sequence). Trimming at V came to 2 bases and at J to 5 bases, leaving 7 bases not matched to a gene. CDR3 nucleotide sequence: TGTGCCTGGAGTCTCACAGGGGGCGAGGACGAGCAGTACTTC. Translation: CAWSLTGGEDEQYF.

Remarks on this clonotype: At one of its ends the junction is not consistent with the germline gene, which may arise from a read error. The chain carries TRBV9 and TRBJ2-2; D may be TRBD2 (6 bases). The germline gives CDR1 SGDLS, CDR2 YYNGEE. The CDR3 is 17 amino acids. This CDR3 is CASSPRRGSGDTGELFF. The DNA of the CDR3 is TGTGCCAGCAGCCCCCGGCGCGGTAGCGGCGACACCGGGGAGCTTTTTTTT.

V is TRBV27 and J is TRBJ2-3; 9 bases line up with TRBD1. Germline CDR1 MNHEY, CDR2 SMNVEV (reference sequence). CDR3 size: 13 residues. With V trimmed by 8 bases and J by 6 bases, 6 bases remained unmatched. CDR3 DNA sequence: TGTGCCAGCCGCACAGGGGGCGTTGATACGCAGTATTTT. Translation gives CASRTGGVDTQYF.

V usage is TRBV30 and J usage is TRBJ1-1; tentatively, D is TRBD1 (6 bases). Trimming took 5 bases from V and 5 from J, leaving 18 bases between them. The CDR3 runs 14 residues. Germline V gene data show CDR1 as GTSNPN and CDR2 as SVGIG (reference sequence). The CDR3 protein is CAWDAGGGWTEAFF. The CDR3 coding sequence is TGTGCCTGGGATGCCGGAGGGGGTTGGACTGAAGCTTTCTTT.

The V and J genes are TRBV7-2 and TRBJ2-5; TRBD1 matches at 9 bases. The V gene end was trimmed by 5 bases and the J gene end by 5 bases; junction bases not matched to a gene: 9. This CDR3 is 15 amino acids long. The germline gives CDR1 SGHTA, CDR2 FQGNSA. The CDR3: CASSPGTGRGETQYF. DNA for the CDR3: TGTGCCAGCAGCCCGGGGACAGGGCGGGGGGAGACCCAGTACTTC.

The chain combines TRBV27 with TRBJ1-5; D not resolved. Germline V gene sequence: CDR1 MNHEY, CDR2 SMNVEV (reference sequence). The CDR3 contains 14 residues. Trimming removed 1 base from V and 6 bases from J, with 10 bases in between. For the CDR3, the DNA is TGTGCCAGCAGTTTATTGGGCAGTAGTCAGCCCCAGCATTTT. It translates to CASSLLGSSQPQHF.